These 27 T cell receptor beta chains were all obtained from the same sample, sequenced in a study of blood T cell repertoires in COVID-19 (dated by TCRdb to 2018 to 2021). Library preparation was by the immunoSEQ multiplex PCR assay. Sourced from immuneACCESS, this table was stored by TCRdb with only in-frame sequences that have V and J called. A share of the clones is absent; for the studies checked, an unresolved V gene accounts for under half, and the remainder has no known explanation. This sample comprises around 250,000 clones, roughly 85% of them detected only once. Together, the top ten hold over 1.5% of the sample. Sequenced input: PBMCs or T cells enriched from blood (not recorded which). These TCRs come from a woman aged 45-65 years who had recovered from COVID-19.

The chain carries TRBV11-2 and TRBJ1-2; tentatively, D is TRBD1 (6 bases). The CDR3 consists of 14 residues. Trimming took 5 bases from V and 3 from J, leaving 13 bases between them. Germline values: CDR1 SGHAT, CDR2 FQNNGV. The CDR3 coding sequence is TGTGCCAGCAGCCGGATCTCAGGGGACTATGGCTACACCTTC. This gives the protein CASSRISGDYGYTF.

There are a few counts of this clone. The chain combines TRBV19 with TRBJ2-1; TRBD2 aligns across 11 bases. The CDR3 loop spans 15 amino acids. V shed 5 bases, J shed 4 bases, and the junction held 4 bases outside the gene matches. CDR1 is LNHDA, CDR2 SQIVND, per germline (reference sequence). In DNA form, the CDR3 reads TGTGCCAGTAGTCTAGCGGGAGGATATTACAATGAGCAGTTCTTC. Amino acid sequence: CASSLAGGYYNEQFF.

J is TRBJ2-1 and V is TRBV9; 7 bases match TRBD1. Germline CDR1 and CDR2: SGDLS and YYNGEE. Trimming removed 3 bases from V and 4 bases from J; junction bases left unmatched: 4. The CDR3 totals 14 residues. CDR3 coding DNA: TGTGCCAGCAGCGAGGGACAGCCTTACAATGAGCAGTTCTTC. Its protein product is CASSEGQPYNEQFF.

The chain joins TRBV21-1 to TRBJ1-6; no DNA check was done on the table's D call, TRBD1. TRBV21-1 constitutes a pseudogene. The CDR3 loop spans 15 amino acids. In DNA, the CDR3 is TGTGCCAGCTTTACAGGGGCGCGCGAAAATTCACCCCTCCACTTT. Translation gives CASFTGARENSPLHF.

The chain employs TRBV3-1 (or the pseudogene TRBV3-2) and TRBJ1-1; possible D gene TRBD1, 6 bases. This CDR3 region has 13 residues. V was clipped by 3 bases and J by 5 bases, with 10 bases between them. Germline lookup yields CDR1 LGHDT and CDR2 YNNKEL (reference sequence). CDR3: CASSHAGVTEAFF. Written as DNA, the CDR3 is TGTGCCAGCAGCCATGCAGGGGTAACTGAAGCTTTCTTT.

This chain joins TRBV3-1 (or the pseudogene TRBV3-2) and TRBJ1-4; 8 nucleotides line up with TRBD1. Trimming cost V 5 bases and J 7 bases; bases outside gene matches: 9. Germline CDR1 is LGHDT and CDR2 is YNNKEL (reference sequence). The CDR3 consists of 15 residues. The chain's CDR3 is CASSDNRGSGEKLFF. The CDR3 DNA is TGTGCCAGCAGCGATAACAGGGGGAGTGGTGAAAAACTGTTTTTT.

The chain employs TRBV24-1 and TRBJ1-1; 10 bases align to TRBD1. Germline CDR1 KGHDR, CDR2 SFDVKD. The CDR3 contains 15 residues. Trimming took 3 bases from V and 5 from J; bases not matched to a gene: 5. The CDR3 spells CATSDPRDRGTEAFF. The CDR3 DNA reads TGTGCCACCAGTGATCCCCGGGACAGGGGAACTGAAGCTTTCTTT.

The genes are TRBV19 and TRBJ1-5; 7 nucleotides agree with TRBD1. The CDR3 covers 15 residues. The ends lost 5 bases at V and 0 bases at J; junction bases unmatched: 4. Germline lookup yields CDR1 LNHDA and CDR2 SQIVND (reference sequence). CDR3 sequence (DNA): TGTGCCAGTAGTCGACAGGGTCATAGCAATCAGCCCCAGCATTTT. Translating gives CASSRQGHSNQPQHF.

This clone was recorded a few times. The chain carries TRBV5-1 and TRBJ2-3; a weak D match, TRBD2 (6 bases). Trimming removed 2 bases from V and 2 bases from J, with 9 bases in between. The CDR3 sequence is 14 residues long. The germline gives CDR1 SGHRS, CDR2 YFSETQ. CDR3 nucleotide sequence: TGCGCCAGCAGCTTAGGAGGGCTCACAGATACGCAGTATTTT. Its translation: CASSLGGLTDTQYF. The full variable domain, rest sourced from reference TRBV5-1 and TRBJ2-3, is KAGVTQTPRYLIKTRGQQVTLSCSPISGHRSVSWYQQTPGQGLQFLFEYFSETQRNKGNFPGRFSGRQFSNSRSEMNVSTLELGDSALYLCASSLGGLTDTQYFGPGTRLTVL.

Concerning this clone itself: The sample contains more than one DNA sequence encoding this CDR3. The chain carries TRBV5-1 and TRBJ2-7, with 11 bases lining up with TRBD2. Germline CDR1 is SGHRS and CDR2 is YFSETQ. CDR3 size: 14 residues. The trim removed 3 bases at V and 2 bases at J, leaving 1 base unmatched. The CDR3 region is CASSSGLAAYEQYF. CDR3 DNA sequence: TGCGCCAGCAGCTCGGGACTAGCGGCCTACGAGCAGTACTTC.

This chain joins TRBV6-2 or TRBV6-3 and TRBJ1-2; D ambiguous. The CDR3 loop spans 13 amino acids. Looked up from germline, CDR1 is MNHEY and CDR2 is SVGEGT. V lost 2 bases, J lost 4 bases, and 8 bases lay in between. The CDR3 DNA sequence: TGTGCCAGCAGTTACCTGAGCCTCTATGGCTACACCTTC. This translates into CASSYLSLYGYTF.

The chain joins TRBV2 to TRBJ2-1; no definite D call. Germline V gives CDR1 SNHLY, CDR2 FYNNEI. The CDR3 spans 10 residues. The germline V and J ends were trimmed by 4 bases and 12 bases, with 7 bases remaining between them. The DNA for the CDR3 is TGTGCCAGCAGTGTGTGGGCGCAGTTCTTC. The encoded protein is CASSVWAQFF.

The chain has TRBV12-3 or TRBV12-4 and TRBJ2-5; 7 bases are a match to TRBD2. V was pared by 5 bases and J by 5 bases, with 5 bases of the junction left unmatched. The CDR3 covers 13 residues. CDR3 sequence (DNA): TGTGCCAGCAGTCTGGCGGGGGTCGAGACCCAGTACTTC. It is translated as CASSLAGVETQYF.

The chain joins TRBV30 to TRBJ1-5; no clear D. Trimming shortened V by 0 bases and J by 11 bases, and 11 bases separated the two germline ends. CDR1 and CDR2 (germline): GTSNPN, SVGIG (reference sequence). This CDR3 comprises 12 residues. The CDR3 DNA is TGTGCCTGGAGTGTACGGGGTAAAGCCCAGCATTTT. This codes for CAWSVRGKAQHF.

The chain has TRBV5-4 and TRBJ2-7, with 8 bases aligning to TRBD1. The ends lost 3 bases at V and 2 bases at J; junction bases unmatched: 4. The CDR3 loop spans 14 amino acids. The V gene's germline CDR1 is SGHNT and CDR2 YYREEE (reference sequence). CDR3 coding DNA: TGTGCCAGCAGCTGGGGACAGGATCCCTACGAGCAGTACTTC. Protein sequence: CASSWGQDPYEQYF.

The rearrangement joins TRBV12-3 or TRBV12-4 to TRBJ1-1, with TRBD1 identical over 7 bases. The CDR3 has 13 amino acids. Trimming at V came to 3 bases and at J to 8 bases, leaving 6 bases not matched to a gene. CDR3 DNA sequence: TGTGCCAGCAGTTTGGGACAGATAAGAGAAGCTTTCTTT. Its translation is CASSLGQIREAFF.

The chain couples TRBV5-3 to TRBJ2-1; D possibly corresponds to TRBD2 (5 bases). TRBV5-3 carries the ORF label, with uncertain function. The CDR3 is 15 residues long. The V gene lost 3 bases and the J gene lost 7 bases, with 17 bases spanning the gap. This CDR3 is CARSSCSEVENEQFF. CDR3 DNA sequence: TGTGCCAGAAGCTCATGTTCGGAGGTCGAAAATGAGCAGTTCTTC.

The V and J genes are TRBV19 and TRBJ1-1; 7 bases line up with TRBD1. The CDR3 runs 15 residues. Looked up from germline, CDR1 is LNHDA and CDR2 is SQIVND (reference sequence). After removal of 7 bases from V and 1 base from J, the junction contained 9 bases not matched to a gene. The CDR3 here is CASIRSRTGNTEAFF. The CDR3 nucleotides are TGTGCCAGTATCAGGTCGAGGACAGGGAACACTGAAGCTTTCTTT.

The chain combines TRBV3-1 (or the pseudogene TRBV3-2) with TRBJ2-7; the D gene is possibly TRBD1 (6 bases). Germline CDR1 reads LGHDT; CDR2 reads YNNKEL (reference sequence). Trimming removed 2 bases from V and 6 bases from J, with 17 bases in between. The CDR3 is 15 residues long. CDR3 protein: CASSQYGLRGTEQYF. CDR3 coding DNA: TGTGCCAGCAGCCAATATGGACTCAGGGGTACCGAGCAGTACTTC.

The chain employs TRBV7-2 and TRBJ2-1; 9 nucleotides agree with TRBD2. The junction had 7 bases not matched to a gene; V was cut back by 2 bases and J by 5 bases. Per germline, CDR1 SGHTA and CDR2 FQGNSA. The CDR3 has 16 amino acids. The CDR3 sequence: CASSLSLAGRHNEQFF. For the CDR3, the DNA is TGTGCCAGCAGCTTATCCCTAGCGGGACGCCACAATGAGCAGTTCTTC. Complete variable domain (other parts from reference TRBV7-2 and TRBJ2-1): GAGVSQSPSNKVTEKGKDVELRCDPISGHTALYWYRQSLGQGLEFLIYFQGNSAPDKSGLPSDRFSAERTGGSVSTLTIQRTQQEDSAVYLCASSLSLAGRHNEQFFGPGTRLTVL.

This sequence joins TRBV28 and TRBJ1-5; TRBD1 is a possible D gene (6 bases). The CDR3 runs 14 residues. Germline V gives CDR1 MDHEN, CDR2 SYDVKM. The V end lost 8 bases, the J end lost 0 bases, and 11 bases lay between the germline ends. In nucleotides, the CDR3 is TGTGCCAGCCATCAGGGGCATAGCAATCAGCCCCAGCATTTT. Its protein product is CASHQGHSNQPQHF.

This clone has more than one count but fewer than ten. This chain connects TRBV5-1 to TRBJ1-1; D unresolved. The CDR3 length is 12 residues. Looked up from germline, CDR1 is SGHRS and CDR2 is YFSETQ. V lost 2 bases, J lost 1 base, and 3 bases lay in between. CDR3 sequence: CASSFGNTEAFF. CDR3 nucleotide sequence: TGCGCCAGCAGCTTCGGGAACACTGAAGCTTTCTTT.

This chain uses TRBV5-1 with TRBJ2-3; D possibly corresponds to TRBD1 (6 bases). V was shortened by 4 bases and J by 4 bases, with 13 bases between the two germline ends. Germline V gene data show CDR1 as SGHRS and CDR2 as YFSETQ. CDR3 length: 14 residues. The CDR3 sequence is CASSPPRQADTQYF. In nucleotides, the CDR3 is TGCGCCAGCAGCCCCCCCAGACAGGCAGATACGCAGTATTTT.

V is TRBV19 and J is TRBJ2-5; possible D gene TRBD1, 6 bases. The CDR3 length is 16 residues. Between the trimmed V and J ends, which lost 3 bases and 2 bases, there was a span of 16 bases. Germline V lookup: CDR1 LNHDA, CDR2 SQIVND (reference sequence). The DNA of the CDR3 is TGTGCCAGTAGTATGATGCAGGGGAGCTATCAAGAGACCCAGTACTTC. Amino acid sequence: CASSMMQGSYQETQYF.

V is TRBV19 and J is TRBJ1-2; tentative D call: TRBD1 (5 bases). CDR3 length equals 15 residues. The germline V and J ends were trimmed by 5 bases and 2 bases, with 15 bases remaining between them. In germline, CDR1 is LNHDA, CDR2 SQIVND (reference sequence). The CDR3 region is CASSLEGSRNYGYTF. The CDR3 region has the DNA TGTGCCAGTAGTCTGGAGGGGAGCAGGAACTATGGCTACACCTTC.

J is TRBJ1-1 and V is TRBV27, with 9 positions matching TRBD1. The CDR3 runs 15 residues. The ends lost 2 bases at V and 6 bases at J; junction bases unmatched: 7. The germline V gene has CDR1 MNHEY and CDR2 SMNVEV (reference sequence). The CDR3 loop reads CASSLSRQGVSEAFF. CDR3 bases: TGTGCCAGCAGTTTAAGTCGACAGGGGGTTTCTGAAGCTTTCTTT.

The chain has TRBV7-8 and TRBJ2-5; the D gene is possibly TRBD2 (5 bases). V lost 0 bases and J lost 4, with 12 bases in between. The CDR3 has 15 amino acids. Germline loops: CDR1 SGHVS, CDR2 FQNEAQ. CDR3 DNA sequence: TGTGCCAGCAGCTTAGCAGAAAGCGGCCCAGAGACCCAGTACTTC. Its protein is CASSLAESGPETQYF.